This is a list of T cell receptor beta chains from one sample in a study of T cells in Graves' hyperthyroidism and ophthalmopathy. MiXCR, run by TCRdb on the multiplex PCR reads, gives a single entry per CDR3 protein. This sample has approximately 400,000 distinct CDR3 sequences; about 15% occur once, and the top ten carry approximately 32%. Sequenced input: blood. The source is a woman aged 25-40 years with Graves' hyperthyroidism. The CDR3 runs from the conserved cysteine through the conserved F or W. Fields, in order: J gene, V gene, CDR3 protein.

J: TRBJ1-1; V: TRBV12-3/TRBV12-4; CDR3: CASSPRTGTGEAFF
J: TRBJ2-5; V: TRBV20-1; CDR3: CSAKTRVVETQYF
J: TRBJ2-5; V: TRBV20-1; CDR3: CSAGPGTRGETQYF
J: TRBJ2-5; V: TRBV16; CDR3: CASSQPEDYQETQYF
J: TRBJ2-1; V: TRBV30; CDR3: CAWSLGTRNEQFF
J: TRBJ2-1; V: TRBV18; CDR3: CASSEVLGNSYNEQFF
J: TRBJ2-7; V: TRBV13; CDR3: CASSPSPGRHYEQYF
J: TRBJ2-1; V: TRBV2; CDR3: CASSLNIEQFF
J: TRBJ1-5; V: TRBV18; CDR3: CASSPPGSNQPQHF
J: TRBJ1-1; V: TRBV6-1; CDR3: CASSEIQGTEAFF
J: TRBJ2-7; V: TRBV28; CDR3: CASWSSGSLRVQYF
J: TRBJ2-1; V: TRBV20-1; CDR3: CSASPGGSYNEQFF
J: TRBJ2-7; V: TRBV5-1; CDR3: CASSDSASGRNYEQYF
J: TRBJ1-1; V: TRBV4-1; CDR3: CASSQERVANTEAFF
J: TRBJ1-1; V: TRBV7-9; CDR3: CASSLLEWNTEAFF
J: TRBJ2-2; V: TRBV6-2/TRBV6-3; CDR3: CASTPGLAGAGTGELFF
J: TRBJ2-7; V: TRBV10-3; CDR3: CAISESVSASPYEQYF
J: TRBJ2-5; V: TRBV5-1; CDR3: CASSLQSLTETQYF
J: TRBJ1-5; V: TRBV7-9; CDR3: CASSLDSRINQPQHF
J: TRBJ2-2; V: TRBV7-2; CDR3: CASRGQLSGELFF
J: TRBJ1-5; V: TRBV5-1; CDR3: CASSLGAGDQPQHF
J: TRBJ2-7; V: TRBV4-1; CDR3: CASSQNLAGEGYEQYF
J: TRBJ1-3; V: TRBV5-1; CDR3: CASSFTTGTGNTIYF
J: TRBJ2-1; V: TRBV7-2; CDR3: CASSTPGQGHKSSYNEQFF
J: TRBJ2-7; V: TRBV11-2; CDR3: CASSYGTGHYEQYF
J: TRBJ1-2; V: TRBV20-1; CDR3: CSTWEALGIEDYGYTF
J: TRBJ1-1; V: TRBV27; CDR3: CASLRTQLGNTEAFF
J: TRBJ2-3; V: TRBV7-9; CDR3: CASSLGQGWTDTQYF
J: TRBJ1-5; V: TRBV2; CDR3: CASTRNYNQPQHF
J: TRBJ1-1; V: TRBV6-1; CDR3: CASTSAGLNTEAFF
J: TRBJ2-1; V: TRBV14; CDR3: CASSQEGTSGRVWNEQFF
J: TRBJ2-1; V: TRBV20-1; CDR3: CSARSTGLGYNEQFF
J: TRBJ2-7; V: TRBV3-1; CDR3: CASSQVGQRAGTGEQYF
J: TRBJ1-2; V: TRBV3-1; CDR3: CASRTKGDYGYTF
J: TRBJ2-3; V: TRBV7-6; CDR3: CASSLAGGLDTQYF
J: TRBJ2-3; V: TRBV29-1; CDR3: CSGKFAGTDTQYF
J: TRBJ2-6; V: TRBV6-1; CDR3: CASTDGGPPSGANVLTF
J: TRBJ1-6; V: TRBV6-2/TRBV6-3; CDR3: CASSYLDGRNSPLHF
J: TRBJ1-1; V: TRBV9; CDR3: CASSATSYTEAFF
J: TRBJ1-4; V: TRBV20-1; CDR3: CSARGVEDEKLFF
J: TRBJ2-5; V: TRBV7-9; CDR3: CASSSGTSGSVQTQYF